A single T cell receptor beta chain is shown here with its context. The data were obtained in a study of CD8 T cells in Susac syndrome. The authors carried out high-throughput sequencing of TCR beta. They applied it to CD8+ and CD4+ T cells obtained from blood. The multiple sclerosis control cohort comprised treatment-naive individuals presenting with stable or active relapsing-remitting disease. Random hexamers were used to reverse transcribe roughly 0.5 to 1 ug of RNA. The immunoSEQ assay covered 54 Vbeta and 13 Jbeta segments for CDR3. Each CDR3 protein gets one entry after TCRdb re-called the immunoSEQ multiplex PCR reads with MiXCR. The sample records about 400,000 distinct CDR3 sequences, 85% to 90% being singletons. Sequenced material: CD8+ T cells from PBMCs. This clonotype was obtained from a human donor with multiple sclerosis.

For the CDR3, the DNA is TGTGCCAGCAGTTCCGACGATCCGGAAGGGCGCACGGATACCCAGTACTTC. As protein: CASSSDDPEGRTDTQYF. The J gene is TRBJ2-5, the V gene TRBV28, with unresolved D. Germline CDR1 MDHEN, CDR2 SYDVKM. The CDR3 runs to 17 residues. V was shortened by 4 bases and J by 8 bases, with 26 bases between the two germline ends.